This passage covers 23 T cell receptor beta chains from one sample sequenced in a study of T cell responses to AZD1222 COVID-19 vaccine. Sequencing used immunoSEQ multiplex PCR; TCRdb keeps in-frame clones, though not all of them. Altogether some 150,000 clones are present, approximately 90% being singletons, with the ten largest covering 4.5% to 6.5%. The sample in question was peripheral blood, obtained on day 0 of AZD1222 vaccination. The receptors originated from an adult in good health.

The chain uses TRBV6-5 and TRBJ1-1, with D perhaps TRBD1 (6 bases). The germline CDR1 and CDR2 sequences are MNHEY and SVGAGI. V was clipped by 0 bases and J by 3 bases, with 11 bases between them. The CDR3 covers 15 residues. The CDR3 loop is CASSYSAGADTEAFF. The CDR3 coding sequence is TGTGCCAGCAGTTACTCGGCGGGGGCGGACACTGAAGCTTTCTTT.

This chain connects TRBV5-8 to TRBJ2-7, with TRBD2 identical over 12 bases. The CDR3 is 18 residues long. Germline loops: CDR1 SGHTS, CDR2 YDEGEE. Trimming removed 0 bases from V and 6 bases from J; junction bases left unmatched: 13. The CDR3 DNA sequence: TGTGCCAGCAGCTTGGGGCTAGCGGGAGGGACCCTAGGTACCGAGCAGTACTTC. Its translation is CASSLGLAGGTLGTEQYF.

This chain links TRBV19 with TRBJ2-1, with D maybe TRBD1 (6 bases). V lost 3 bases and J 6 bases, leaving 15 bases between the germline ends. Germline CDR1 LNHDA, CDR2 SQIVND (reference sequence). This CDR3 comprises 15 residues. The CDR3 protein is CASSIGQGLGNEQFF. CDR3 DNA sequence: TGTGCCAGTAGTATCGGGCAGGGGCTGGGCAATGAGCAGTTCTTC.

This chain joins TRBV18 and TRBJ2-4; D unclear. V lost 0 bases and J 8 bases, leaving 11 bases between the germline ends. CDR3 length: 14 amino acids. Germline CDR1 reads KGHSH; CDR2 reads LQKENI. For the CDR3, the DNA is TGTGCCAGCTCACCACCGACGAACGGAGACATTCAGTACTTC. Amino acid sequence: CASSPPTNGDIQYF.

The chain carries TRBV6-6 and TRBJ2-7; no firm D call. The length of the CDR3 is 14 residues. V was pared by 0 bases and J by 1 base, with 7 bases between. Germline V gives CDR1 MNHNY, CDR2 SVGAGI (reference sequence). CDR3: CASSYSLGSYEQYF. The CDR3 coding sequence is TGTGCCAGCAGTTACTCGTTGGGATCCTACGAGCAGTACTTC.

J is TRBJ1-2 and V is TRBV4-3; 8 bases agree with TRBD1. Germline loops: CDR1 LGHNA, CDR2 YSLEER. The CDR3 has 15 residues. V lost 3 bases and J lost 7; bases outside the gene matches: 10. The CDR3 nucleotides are TGCGCCAGCAGCCATTCCCCTGGGCAGGGGGCTGGCTACACCTTC. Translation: CASSHSPGQGAGYTF.

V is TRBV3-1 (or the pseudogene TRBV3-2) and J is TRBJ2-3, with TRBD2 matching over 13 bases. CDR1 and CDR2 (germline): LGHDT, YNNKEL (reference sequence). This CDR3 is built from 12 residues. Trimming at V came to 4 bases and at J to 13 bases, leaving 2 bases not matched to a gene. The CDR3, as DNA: TGTGCCAGCAGCCTTGGACTAGCGGGGGAGTATTTT. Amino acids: CASSLGLAGEYF.

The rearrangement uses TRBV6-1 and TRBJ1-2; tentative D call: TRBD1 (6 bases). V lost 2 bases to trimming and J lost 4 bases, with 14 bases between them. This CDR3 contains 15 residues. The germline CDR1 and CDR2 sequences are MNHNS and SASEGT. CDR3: CASSELQGSAYGYTF. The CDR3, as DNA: TGTGCCAGCAGTGAATTACAGGGCTCAGCCTATGGCTACACCTTC.

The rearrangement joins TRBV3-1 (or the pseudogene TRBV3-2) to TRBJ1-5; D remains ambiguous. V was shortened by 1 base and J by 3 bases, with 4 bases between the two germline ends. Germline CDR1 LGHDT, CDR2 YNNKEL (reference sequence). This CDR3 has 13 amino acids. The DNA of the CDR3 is TGTGCCAGCAGCCAAGCTTACAATCAGCCCCAGCATTTT. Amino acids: CASSQAYNQPQHF.

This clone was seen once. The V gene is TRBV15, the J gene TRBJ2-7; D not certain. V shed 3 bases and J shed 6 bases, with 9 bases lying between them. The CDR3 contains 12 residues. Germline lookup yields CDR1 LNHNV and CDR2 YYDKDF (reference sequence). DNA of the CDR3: TGTGCCACCAGCAGTTATCCATCCGAGCAGTACTTC. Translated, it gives CATSSYPSEQYF.

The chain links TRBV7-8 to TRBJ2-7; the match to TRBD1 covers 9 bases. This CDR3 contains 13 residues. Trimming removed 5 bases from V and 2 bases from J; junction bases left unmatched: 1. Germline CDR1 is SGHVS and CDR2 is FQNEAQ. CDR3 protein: CASSRDRAYEQYF. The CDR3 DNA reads TGTGCCAGCAGCCGGGACAGGGCCTACGAGCAGTACTTC.

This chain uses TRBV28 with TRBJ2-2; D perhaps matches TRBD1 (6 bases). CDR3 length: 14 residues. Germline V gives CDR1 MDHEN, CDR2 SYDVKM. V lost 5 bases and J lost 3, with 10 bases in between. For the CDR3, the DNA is TGTGCCAGCAGTACCGGACAGTACACCGGGGAGCTGTTTTTT. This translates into CASSTGQYTGELFF.

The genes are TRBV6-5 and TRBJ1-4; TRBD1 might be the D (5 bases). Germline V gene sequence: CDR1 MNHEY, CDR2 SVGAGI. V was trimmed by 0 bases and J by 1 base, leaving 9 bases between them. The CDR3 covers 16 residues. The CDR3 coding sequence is TGTGCCAGCAGTTACTCGGGAAGGGGAACTAATGAAAAACTGTTTTTT. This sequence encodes CASSYSGRGTNEKLFF.

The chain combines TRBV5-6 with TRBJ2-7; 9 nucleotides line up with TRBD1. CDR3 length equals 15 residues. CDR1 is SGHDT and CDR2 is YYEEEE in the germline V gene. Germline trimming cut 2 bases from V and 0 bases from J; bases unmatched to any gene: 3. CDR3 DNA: TGTGCCAGCAGCTTATGGACAGGGGACTCCTACGAGCAGTACTTC. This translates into CASSLWTGDSYEQYF. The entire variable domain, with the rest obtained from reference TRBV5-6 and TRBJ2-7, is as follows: DAGVTQSPTHLIKTRGQQVTLRCSPKSGHDTVSWYQQALGQGPQFIFQYYEEEERQRGNFPDRFSGHQFPNYSSELNVNALLLGDSALYLCASSLWTGDSYEQYFGPGTRLTVT.

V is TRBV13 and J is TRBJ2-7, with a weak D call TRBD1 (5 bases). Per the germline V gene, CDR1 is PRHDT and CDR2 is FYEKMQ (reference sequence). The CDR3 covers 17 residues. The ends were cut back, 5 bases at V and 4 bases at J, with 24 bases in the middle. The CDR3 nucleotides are TGTGCCAGCAGCCCACAAGGGGAAGTCCCGAACGTTTACGAGCAGTACTTC. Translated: CASSPQGEVPNVYEQYF. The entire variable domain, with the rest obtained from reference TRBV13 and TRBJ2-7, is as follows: AAGVIQSPRHLIKEKRETATLKCYPIPRHDTVYWYQQGPGQDPQFLISFYEKMQSDKGSIPDRFSAQQFSDYHSELNMSSLELGDSALYFCASSPQGEVPNVYEQYFGPGTRLTVT.

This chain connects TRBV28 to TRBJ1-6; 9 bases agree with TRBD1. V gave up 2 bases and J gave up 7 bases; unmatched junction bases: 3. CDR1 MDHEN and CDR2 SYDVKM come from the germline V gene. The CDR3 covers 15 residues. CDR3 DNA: TGTGCCAGCAGTTTAACAGGACAGGGGAATTCACCCCTCCACTTT. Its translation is CASSLTGQGNSPLHF.

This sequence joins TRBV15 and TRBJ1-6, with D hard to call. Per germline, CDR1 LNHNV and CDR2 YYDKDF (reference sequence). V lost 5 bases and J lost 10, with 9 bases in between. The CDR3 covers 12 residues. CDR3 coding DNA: TGTGCCACCAGCCCCCCCGGGTCACCCCTCCACTTT. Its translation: CATSPPGSPLHF.

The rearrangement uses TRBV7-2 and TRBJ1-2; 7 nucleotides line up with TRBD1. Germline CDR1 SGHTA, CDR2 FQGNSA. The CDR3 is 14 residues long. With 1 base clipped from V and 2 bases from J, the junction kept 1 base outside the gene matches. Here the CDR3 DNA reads TGTGCCAGCAGCTTAGGGGACAGAAACTATGGCTACACCTTC. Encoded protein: CASSLGDRNYGYTF.

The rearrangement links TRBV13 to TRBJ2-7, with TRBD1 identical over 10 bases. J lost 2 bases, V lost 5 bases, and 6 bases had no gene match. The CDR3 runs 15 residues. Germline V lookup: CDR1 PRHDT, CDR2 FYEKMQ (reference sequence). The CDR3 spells CASSARGTGAYEQYF. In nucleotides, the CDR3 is TGTGCCAGCAGCGCTAGGGGGACAGGGGCCTACGAGCAGTACTTC.

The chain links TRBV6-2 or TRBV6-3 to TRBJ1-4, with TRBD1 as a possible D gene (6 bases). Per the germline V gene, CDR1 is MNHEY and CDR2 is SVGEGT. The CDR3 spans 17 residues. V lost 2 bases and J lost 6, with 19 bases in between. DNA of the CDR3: TGTGCCAGCAGTTACCAGACGCTACAGGGAGGGGATGAAAAACTGTTTTTT. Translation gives CASSYQTLQGGDEKLFF.

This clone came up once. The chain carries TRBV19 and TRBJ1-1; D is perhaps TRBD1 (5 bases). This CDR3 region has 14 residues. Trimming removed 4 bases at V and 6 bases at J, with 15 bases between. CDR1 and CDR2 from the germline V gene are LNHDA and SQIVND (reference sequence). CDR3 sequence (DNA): TGTGCCAGTAGTAAAAGGGGTGGGTATGCTGAAGCTTTCTTT. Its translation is CASSKRGGYAEAFF.

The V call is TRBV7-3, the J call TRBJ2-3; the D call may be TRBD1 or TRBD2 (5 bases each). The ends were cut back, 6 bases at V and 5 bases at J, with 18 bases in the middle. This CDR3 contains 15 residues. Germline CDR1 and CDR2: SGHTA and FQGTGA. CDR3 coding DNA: TGTGCCAGCAGTCAGATAGCGCTGGGGCAAGATACGCAGTATTTT. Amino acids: CASSQIALGQDTQYF.

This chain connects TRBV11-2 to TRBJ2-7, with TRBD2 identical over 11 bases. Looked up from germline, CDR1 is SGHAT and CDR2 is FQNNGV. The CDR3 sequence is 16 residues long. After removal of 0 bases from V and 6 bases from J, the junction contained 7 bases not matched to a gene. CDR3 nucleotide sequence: TGTGCCAGCAGCTTAGACCTTAGCGGGAGGGCCGGCGAGCAGTACTTC. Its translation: CASSLDLSGRAGEQYF.